These 28 T cell receptor beta chains were all obtained from the same sample, sequenced in a study of neurological immune-mediated disorders. Each CDR3 protein gets one entry after TCRdb re-called the 5' RACE reads with MiXCR. This sample has 80,000 to 95,000 distinct CDR3 sequences; around 3.6% occur once, and the top ten carry around 3.1%. Input material: PBMCs. The receptors stem from a woman aged 45-65 years with multiple sclerosis.

Ten or more counts support this clonotype. The genes are TRBV4-3 and TRBJ2-2; 7 bases are a match to TRBD2. The junction had 8 bases not matched to a gene; V was cut back by 3 bases and J by 4 bases. Germline V gives CDR1 LGHNA, CDR2 YSLEER. There are 16 residues in the CDR3. The CDR3 DNA follows: TGCGCCAGCAGCCATTTGGAGCGGGGACCCACCGGGGAGCTGTTTTTT. Translated: CASSHLERGPTGELFF.

In this sample, this clonotype turned up many times. This chain uses TRBV4-3 with TRBJ2-7, with TRBD2 matching 8 bases. Trimming took 3 bases from V and 3 from J; bases not matched to a gene: 7. The CDR3 loop spans 15 amino acids. Germline V lookup: CDR1 LGHNA, CDR2 YSLEER. CDR3 in amino acids: CASSQDAGGGYEQYF. DNA for the CDR3: TGCGCCAGCAGCCAGGATGCCGGGGGGGGCTACGAGCAGTACTTC.

This clonotype showed up many times. The chain has TRBV28 and TRBJ2-7, with D hard to call. Germline values: CDR1 MDHEN, CDR2 SYDVKM. CDR3 length equals 12 residues. V was pared by 2 bases and J by 6 bases, with 8 bases between. CDR3 residues: CASSLRSGEQYF. The CDR3 DNA is TGTGCCAGCAGTTTAAGGTCGGGCGAGCAGTACTTC.

In its sample, this clonotype was seen many times. This sequence joins TRBV5-1 and TRBJ2-2, with 12 bases identical to TRBD2. The V and J ends lost 4 bases and 2 bases, in that order; junction bases with no gene match: 3. CDR3 size: 16 residues. Germline CDR1 reads SGHRS; CDR2 reads YFSETQ. In DNA, the CDR3 is TGCGCCAGCAGCGGGACTAGCGGGCCAAACACCGGGGAGCTGTTTTTT. This encodes CASSGTSGPNTGELFF.

This clonotype was counted at least ten times. The chain joins TRBV5-1 to TRBJ1-1; D unresolved. V gave up 0 bases and J gave up 0 bases, with 9 bases separating them. The CDR3 totals 15 residues. CDR1 and CDR2 (germline): SGHRS, YFSETQ. In DNA, the CDR3 is TGCGCCAGCAGCTTGGGTCCGGGTGTGAACACTGAAGCTTTCTTT. This sequence encodes CASSLGPGVNTEAFF.

This clonotype was counted at least ten times. The rearrangement uses TRBV5-1 and TRBJ2-3; 12 positions match TRBD2. The V gene's germline CDR1 is SGHRS and CDR2 YFSETQ. The CDR3 length is 16 residues. The trim removed 4 bases at V and 4 bases at J, leaving 7 bases unmatched. CDR3 nucleotides: TGCGCCAGCAGCCCTCGGACTAGCGGGGTTTCAGATACGCAGTATTTT. Protein: CASSPRTSGVSDTQYF.

This clonotype was counted at least ten times. The CDR3 coding sequence is TGTGCCAGCAGCCTGTATAGCGGGGCGAACTCCTACGAGCAGTACTTC. Residues: CASSLYSGANSYEQYF. The rearrangement joins TRBV5-6 to TRBJ2-7; 8 nucleotides align to TRBD2. CDR3 length: 16 residues. V shed 4 bases, J shed 0 bases, and the junction held 9 bases outside the gene matches. The germline CDR1 and CDR2 sequences are SGHDT and YYEEEE.

This clonotype was recorded at least ten times. The chain recombines TRBV20-1 with TRBJ2-7; D gene ambiguous. This CDR3 has 13 residues. Germline V gives CDR1 DFQATT, CDR2 SNEGSKA (reference sequence). Trimming stripped 1 base from V and 0 bases from J, with 7 bases between. The CDR3 is CSARAPVSYEQYF. CDR3 nucleotide sequence: TGCAGTGCTAGAGCTCCGGTCTCCTACGAGCAGTACTTC.

This clonotype was recorded many times. The V gene is TRBV10-3, the J gene TRBJ1-1; D perhaps matches TRBD1 (6 bases). CDR3 length: 13 amino acids. Trimming pared 6 bases from V and 5 bases from J, leaving 13 bases between. The germline CDR1 and CDR2 sequences are ENHRY and SYGVKD. In DNA form, the CDR3 reads TGTGCCATCAGCCCGGACAGCCGAACTGAAGCTTTCTTT. Translating gives CAISPDSRTEAFF.

The chain couples TRBV5-1 to TRBJ2-7; a weak D match, TRBD2 (5 bases). The CDR3 is made up of 13 amino acids. V was trimmed by 5 bases and J by 6 bases, leaving 15 bases between them. Germline V lookup: CDR1 SGHRS, CDR2 YFSETQ. The CDR3 DNA is TGCGCCAGCAGTCCCCCGGGGATTGGCGAGCAGTACTTC. This codes for CASSPPGIGEQYF. Combining the CDR3 with reference TRBV5-1 and TRBJ2-7 gives the whole variable domain KAGVTQTPRYLIKTRGQQVTLSCSPISGHRSVSWYQQTPGQGLQFLFEYFSETQRNKGNFPGRFSGRQFSNSRSEMNVSTLELGDSALYLCASSPPGIGEQYFGPGTRLTVT.

This clonotype was seen many times. The V gene is TRBV20-1, the J gene TRBJ1-2, with D tentatively TRBD1 (5 bases). CDR1 DFQATT and CDR2 SNEGSKA come from the germline V gene (reference sequence). The CDR3 contains 15 residues. With 0 bases removed from V and 2 bases from J, the gap between germline ends came to 13 bases. The CDR3: CSARDGQGLNYGYTF. The CDR3 DNA sequence: TGCAGTGCTAGAGATGGTCAGGGCCTAAACTATGGCTACACCTTC.

This clonotype was recorded many times. The CDR3 region is CASSSGYSIEQYF. DNA for the CDR3: TGTGCCAGCAGTTCAGGGTATAGCATCGAGCAGTACTTC. This chain links TRBV6-5 with TRBJ2-7; D might be TRBD1 (5 bases). V dropped 4 bases and J dropped 6 bases, with 13 bases sitting between them. CDR1 and CDR2 from the germline V gene are MNHEY and SVGAGI. This CDR3 spans 13 amino acids.

This clonotype was counted many times. This rearrangement joins TRBV20-1 to TRBJ2-3; 7 bases map to TRBD1. V shed 6 bases, J shed 4 bases, and the junction held 13 bases outside the gene matches. The CDR3 is 15 amino acids. Germline CDR1 reads DFQATT; CDR2 reads SNEGSKA (reference sequence). The CDR3 bases are TGCAGTGCCCCTTCCGCGAGGGGGCCTCCAGATACGCAGTATTTT. Its translation is CSAPSARGPPDTQYF.

Note on this clonotype: One base away lies a much larger clone, so this may be a sequencing read error. V gene TRBV10-3 combines with J gene TRBJ2-6; 9 positions match TRBD1. V was clipped by 5 bases and J by 2 bases; unmatched bases: 4. The CDR3 extends over 16 amino acids. Germline V lookup: CDR1 ENHRY, CDR2 SYGVKD. This CDR3 reads CAISPGQGTGANVLTF. In DNA, the CDR3 is TGTGCCATCAGTCCGGGACAGGGCACTGGGGCCAACGTCCTGACTTTC.

In this sample, this clonotype turned up many times. The chain is built from TRBV9 and TRBJ1-3, with a possible D match to TRBD1 (5 bases). Germline V gene sequence: CDR1 SGDLS, CDR2 YYNGEE. The germline V and J ends were trimmed by 4 bases and 0 bases, with 17 bases remaining between them. The CDR3 is made up of 17 amino acids. The CDR3 bases are TGTGCCAGCAGCCCCCGTAGGTCGACAGTCTCTGGAAACACCATATATTTT. Translating it yields CASSPRRSTVSGNTIYF.

This clonotype was picked up many times. V usage is TRBV4-1 and J usage is TRBJ2-3; TRBD2 agrees at 9 bases. Trimming removed 1 base from V and 13 bases from J; junction bases left unmatched: 15. Germline-derived CDR1 and CDR2 are MGHRA and YSYEKL. There are 16 residues in the CDR3. DNA for the CDR3: TGCGCCAGCAGCCAAGCAGGCGTTAGCGGGGGCGGCTCGGAGTATTTT. Translation: CASSQAGVSGGGSEYF.

In its sample, this clonotype was seen many times. The J gene is TRBJ1-5, the V gene TRBV19; the D gene is possibly TRBD1 (6 bases). This CDR3 spans 14 amino acids. V was pared by 6 bases and J by 7 bases, with 16 bases between. Germline CDR1 reads LNHDA; CDR2 reads SQIVND (reference sequence). CDR3 DNA: TGTGCCAGTAGCCAACAGGGATTGCGGCAGCCCCAGCATTTT. This codes for CASSQQGLRQPQHF.

With respect to this clonotype: A much larger clone differs from this one at a single base, so this may be a read error. The chain uses TRBV7-3 and TRBJ1-2; no definite D call. Germline CDR1 is SGHTA and CDR2 is FQGTGA. V lost 5 bases and J lost 3, with 16 bases in between. The length of the CDR3 is 15 residues. The CDR3 DNA reads TGTGCCAGCAGCCACACAGCCACAAACTACTATGGCTACACCTTC. Translated, it gives CASSHTATNYYGYTF.

This clonotype has at least ten counts. The chain employs TRBV20-1 and TRBJ1-4; D ambiguous. The CDR3 contains 10 residues. Germline loops: CDR1 DFQATT, CDR2 SNEGSKA (reference sequence). Trimming stripped 3 bases from V and 8 bases from J, with 4 bases between. The DNA for the CDR3 is TGCAGTGCTAGGCGGGAAAAACTGTTTTTT. Amino acids: CSARREKLFF.

This clonotype has at least ten counts. V is TRBV5-1 and J is TRBJ2-5; D might be TRBD1 (6 bases). This CDR3 contains 13 residues. Trimming left V 4 bases short and J 5 bases short, with 12 bases between. Germline CDR1 SGHRS, CDR2 YFSETQ. The CDR3 coding sequence is TGCGCCAGCAGCCCGACAGGTCTTGAGACCCAGTACTTC. Amino acids: CASSPTGLETQYF.

Of note for this clonotype: A much larger clone lies one base from this, so it may be a read error. This rearrangement joins TRBV7-9 to TRBJ2-1, with D maybe TRBD1 (5 bases). CDR1 SEHNR and CDR2 FQNEAQ come from the germline V gene (reference sequence). The CDR3 totals 12 residues. CDR3 sequence (DNA): TGTGACACCTTAATTAGGGGCTCCATGGAGTTCTTC. Translating gives CDTLIRGSMEFF.

This clonotype showed up many times. The V gene is TRBV12-3 or TRBV12-4, the J gene TRBJ2-4, with TRBD1 matching 10 bases. This CDR3 region has 12 residues. The V gene end was trimmed by 6 bases and the J gene end by 14 bases; junction bases not matched to a gene: 7. The CDR3 DNA is TGTGCCAGCAGAAACCCCGGGACAGGGGAGTACTTC. It encodes CASRNPGTGEYF.

This clonotype occurred many times. The CDR3 loop is CASSFRGFMRGSSYNEQFF. The CDR3 bases are TGTGCCAGCAGTTTTAGAGGGTTTATGCGGGGGAGCTCCTACAATGAGCAGTTCTTC. The J gene is TRBJ2-1, the V gene TRBV12-3 or TRBV12-4, with 7 bases fitting TRBD2. J lost 0 bases, V lost 3 bases, and 14 bases had no gene match. The CDR3 is 19 amino acids.

This clonotype was picked up many times. The V gene is TRBV3-1, the J gene TRBJ2-1, with D possibly matching TRBD2 (6 bases). Trimming took 4 bases from V and 8 from J, leaving 18 bases between them. The CDR3 runs to 15 residues. Germline CDR1 and CDR2: LGHDT and YNNKEL (reference sequence). CDR3 nucleotide sequence: TGTGCCAGCAGCCTTCTCCCCTCTAGCGCCGATGAGCAGTTCTTC. It encodes CASSLLPSSADEQFF.

This clonotype was seen many times. The rearrangement uses TRBV14 and TRBJ1-4, with 7 bases identical to TRBD1. J was trimmed by 5 bases and V by 4 bases; bases with no gene match: 4. Germline V gene sequence: CDR1 SGHDN, CDR2 FVKESK. This CDR3 has 14 amino acids. CDR3 residues: CASSRMTGNEKLFF. The CDR3 coding sequence is TGTGCCAGCAGCCGTATGACAGGGAATGAAAAACTGTTTTTT.

The chain joins TRBV7-6 to TRBJ1-5; D is possibly TRBD1 (6 bases). The CDR3 consists of 13 residues. Per the germline V gene, CDR1 is SGHVS and CDR2 is FNYEAQ. The CDR3 here is CARGACGHKPQHF. CDR3 DNA: TGTGCAAGGGGGGCTTGCGGCCATAAGCCCCAGCATTTT.

This clonotype came up many times. V is TRBV7-9 and J is TRBJ2-1; unclear D gene. Germline V gives CDR1 SEHNR, CDR2 FQNEAQ (reference sequence). The length of the CDR3 is 13 residues. V lost 5 bases and J lost 3, with 8 bases in between. CDR3 nucleotides: TGTGCCAGCAGCAAAGGAGTCTACAATGAGCAGTTCTTC. Translation gives CASSKGVYNEQFF.

This clonotype was counted many times. This chain uses TRBV4-3 with TRBJ2-2, with a tentative D call TRBD1 (6 bases). This CDR3 contains 15 residues. V shed 5 bases and J shed 1 base, with 11 bases lying between them. The germline V gene has CDR1 LGHNA and CDR2 YSLEER. CDR3 in DNA: TGCGCCAGCAGCTATATGACAGGGAACACCGGGGAGCTGTTTTTT. This codes for CASSYMTGNTGELFF.